A selection of T cell receptor beta chains follows, all from one sample in a study of radiotherapy plus CTLA-4 blockade in lung cancer. Measured with immunoSEQ multiplex PCR; TCRdb has only the in-frame clones, and not every one. The sample lists 25,000 to 35,000 clones, around 73% seen once, with 7.5% in the top ten. The specimen comprised peripheral blood, sampled from a patient treated with radiotherapy plus ipilimumab. All receptors come from a human donor with non-small cell lung cancer who had stable disease on radiotherapy plus ipilimumab. Both conserved end residues are part of each CDR3. The D gene is left open where the match is weak. Clone size is shown for a subset of rows, as once, few, many or a class of expanded clone.

size: -
D: -
J: TRBJ1-5
V: TRBV30
DNA: TGTGCCTGGAGTCTCAGCAGGTCAGGTCTCTATAGCAATCAGCCCCAGCATTTT
CDR3: CAWSLSRSGLYSNQPQHF

size: -
D: -
J: TRBJ2-3
V: TRBV7-6
DNA: TGTGCCAGCAGCTTAGGACAGAGCCTGAACACAGATACGCAGTATTTT
CDR3: CASSLGQSLNTDTQYF

size: few
D: -
J: TRBJ2-5
V: TRBV5-1
DNA: TGCGCCAGCAGCTTGGGACAGAGAGAGACCCAGTACTTC
CDR3: CASSLGQRETQYF

size: -
D: -
J: TRBJ2-1
V: TRBV5-4
DNA: TGTGCCAGCAGCTTGGGTTCGTCTAGGGCCGGGGCCCTCAATGAGCAGTTCTTC
CDR3: CASSLGSSRAGALNEQFF

size: few
D: -
J: TRBJ2-5
V: TRBV10-3
DNA: TGTGCCATGGGCGACAGTCAAGAGACCCAGTACTTC
CDR3: CAMGDSQETQYF

size: once
D: TRBD1
J: TRBJ1-3
V: TRBV9
DNA: TGTGCCAGCAGCGTAACGACAGGGACAGGGGCTGGAAACACCATATATTTT
CDR3: CASSVTTGTGAGNTIYF

size: -
D: TRBD1
J: TRBJ2-1
V: TRBV7-2
DNA: TGTGCCAGCAGACTGGACAGGAGCTCCTACAATGAGCAGTTCTTC
CDR3: CASRLDRSSYNEQFF

size: -
D: -
J: TRBJ2-5
V: TRBV7-2
DNA: TGTGCCAGCAGCCTTGAGGGGACCCAGTACTTC
CDR3: CASSLEGTQYF

size: -
D: -
J: TRBJ2-2
V: TRBV5-1
DNA: TGCGCCAGCAGACCCTTAACGAACACCGGGGAGCTGTTTTTT
CDR3: CASRPLTNTGELFF

size: -
D: -
J: TRBJ1-4
V: TRBV18
DNA: TGTGCCAGCTCAGCGCAGGGAACTAATGAAAAACTGTTTTTT
CDR3: CASSAQGTNEKLFF

size: -
D: -
J: TRBJ1-4
V: TRBV29-1
DNA: TGCAGCGTTGAAGGAGGTGGGACGGGCGGGCCTAATGAAAAACTGTTTTTT
CDR3: CSVEGGGTGGPNEKLFF

size: -
D: -
J: TRBJ1-5
V: TRBV10-3
DNA: TGTGCCATCAGTGATTATAGCAATCAGCCCCAGCATTTT
CDR3: CAISDYSNQPQHF

size: -
D: -
J: TRBJ1-1
V: TRBV6-5
DNA: TGTGCCAGCAGTTACAGGGCAGCCGATGAAGCTTTCTTT
CDR3: CASSYRAADEAFF

size: -
D: TRBD1
J: TRBJ2-7
V: TRBV6-6
DNA: TGTGCCAGCAGTTTTAGAACAGGACAGGGAGACCACGAGCAGTACTTC
CDR3: CASSFRTGQGDHEQYF

size: -
D: -
J: TRBJ1-5
V: TRBV11-2
DNA: TGTGCCAGCAGCTTAGACAGGGGATATGGCCAGCCCCAGCATTTT
CDR3: CASSLDRGYGQPQHF

size: once
D: -
J: TRBJ2-5
V: TRBV11-3
DNA: TGTGCCAGCAGCCCACCCGGCCAGAGAGGACGAGAGACCCAGTACTTC
CDR3: CASSPPGQRGRETQYF

size: -
D: TRBD1
J: TRBJ2-5
V: TRBV19
DNA: TGTGCCAGTAGTATGGGTGGGACAGGGGGCCAAGAGACCCAGTACTTC
CDR3: CASSMGGTGGQETQYF

size: -
D: TRBD1
J: TRBJ2-4
V: TRBV27
DNA: TGTGCCAGCAAGACAGGGGACAAAAACATTCAGTACTTC
CDR3: CASKTGDKNIQYF

size: -
D: -
J: TRBJ2-7
V: TRBV18
DNA: TGTGCCACCTCCCCCAGGACAGAAGGGCACGAGCAGTACTTC
CDR3: CATSPRTEGHEQYF

size: -
D: -
J: TRBJ1-1
V: TRBV11-3
DNA: TGTGCCAGCAGCCGTAGTCCGGACACTGAAGCTTTCTTT
CDR3: CASSRSPDTEAFF

size: once
D: -
J: TRBJ1-1
V: TRBV7-9
DNA: TGTGCCAGCAGCTTACAACAGAACACTGAAGCTTTCTTT
CDR3: CASSLQQNTEAFF

size: once
D: -
J: TRBJ2-3
V: TRBV4-3
DNA: TGCGCCAGCAGCCGAGGGGGCACAGATACGCAGTATTTT
CDR3: CASSRGGTDTQYF

size: -
D: -
J: TRBJ1-6
V: TRBV27
DNA: TGTGCCAGCAGTTTAGGCAGGATTTCACCCCTCCACTTT
CDR3: CASSLGRISPLHF

size: -
D: TRBD1
J: TRBJ2-2
V: TRBV5-1
DNA: TGCGCCAGCAGCACCCCGTCCGGGACAGGGAGCCGGGATCCCGGGGAGCTGTTTTTT
CDR3: CASSTPSGTGSRDPGELFF

size: -
D: TRBD2
J: TRBJ2-1
V: TRBV2
DNA: TGTGCCAGCAGTGAACTAGCGGGGGATGGTGGAGGGCAGTTCTTC
CDR3: CASSELAGDGGGQFF

size: -
D: TRBD2
J: TRBJ2-5
V: TRBV7-7
DNA: TGTGCCAGCAGCTCCCACCCCCGGGAGGGAGAGACCCAGTACTTC
CDR3: CASSSHPREGETQYF

size: once
D: TRBD1
J: TRBJ1-5
V: TRBV25-1
DNA: TGTGCCAGCCAGGGGGGAGGTAATCAGCCCCAGCATTTT
CDR3: CASQGGGNQPQHF

size: few
D: -
J: TRBJ1-6
V: TRBV5-4
DNA: TGTGCCAGCAGCGGGACTGGGGGAAGAAATTCACCCCTCCACTTT
CDR3: CASSGTGGRNSPLHF

size: -
D: -
J: TRBJ1-6
V: TRBV11-2
DNA: TGTGCCAGCAGCTTAGGGACTAGGGGTGGGCATTCACCCCTCCACTTT
CDR3: CASSLGTRGGHSPLHF

size: -
D: -
J: TRBJ1-2
V: TRBV20-1
DNA: TGCAGTGCTAGTCAGGGACATGGCTACACCTTC
CDR3: CSASQGHGYTF

size: -
D: -
J: TRBJ1-1
V: TRBV6-1
DNA: TGTGCCAGCACCAGGGACGCGGCCCCCGAAGCTTTCTTT
CDR3: CASTRDAAPEAFF

size: -
D: -
J: TRBJ1-1
V: TRBV13
DNA: TGTGCCAGCAGCTTACAGGGCGGGTGGAACACTGAAGCTTTCTTT
CDR3: CASSLQGGWNTEAFF